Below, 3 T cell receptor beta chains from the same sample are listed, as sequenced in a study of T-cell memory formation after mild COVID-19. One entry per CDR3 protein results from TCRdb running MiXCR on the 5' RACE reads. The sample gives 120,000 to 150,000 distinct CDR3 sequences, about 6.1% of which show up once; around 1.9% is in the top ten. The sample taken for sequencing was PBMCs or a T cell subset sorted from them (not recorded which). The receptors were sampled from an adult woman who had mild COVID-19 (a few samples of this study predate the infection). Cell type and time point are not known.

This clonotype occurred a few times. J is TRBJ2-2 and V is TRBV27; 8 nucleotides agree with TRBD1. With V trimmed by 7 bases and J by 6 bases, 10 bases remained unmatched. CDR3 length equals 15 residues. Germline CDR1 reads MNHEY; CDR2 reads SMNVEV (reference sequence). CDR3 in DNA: TGTGCCAGCACAGGACAGGGATCGTTCCCCGGGGAGCTGTTTTTT. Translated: CASTGQGSFPGELFF.

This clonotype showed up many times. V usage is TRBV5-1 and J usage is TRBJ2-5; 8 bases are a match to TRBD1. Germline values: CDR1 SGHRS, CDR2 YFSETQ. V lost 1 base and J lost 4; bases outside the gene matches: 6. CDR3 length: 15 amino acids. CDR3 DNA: TGCGCCAGCAGCTTGCGCCGGGACAGGATAGAGACCCAGTACTTC. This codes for CASSLRRDRIETQYF.

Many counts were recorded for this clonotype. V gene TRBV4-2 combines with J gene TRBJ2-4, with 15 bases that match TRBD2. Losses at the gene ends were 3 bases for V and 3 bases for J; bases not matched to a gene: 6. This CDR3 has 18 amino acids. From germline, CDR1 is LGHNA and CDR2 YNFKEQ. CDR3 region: CASSHGLAGGPGKNIQYF. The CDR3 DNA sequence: TGTGCCAGCAGCCACGGACTAGCGGGAGGGCCAGGCAAAAACATTCAGTACTTC.